This T cell receptor (beta chain) was sequenced in a study of T cell responses to AZD1222 COVID-19 vaccine. Comments on this clone: What it binds is not known.

Overall study results and limits: Mostly white British, mostly female donors; authors suggested clonal diversity may be underestimated. Once two AZD1222 doses were given, Spike-specific TCR breadth and depth went up. Spike-wide vaccine-associated CD4 TCRs dominated at 160-218 and 743-854.

The CDR3 runs to 20 residues. Profiled with immunoSEQ multiplex PCR; TCRdb holds only in-frame clones, not every one. The table lists 100,000 to 150,000 clones, approximately 87% of them singletons. V usage is TRBV21-1 and J usage is TRBJ2-5; TRBD2 was called by the table and not checked on the DNA. TRBV21-1 is a recognized pseudogene. The TCR comes from an adult in good health. Sequencing was performed on peripheral blood, taken on day 0 of AZD1222 vaccination. The CDR3 nucleotides are TGTGCCAGCAGCAACCACAAGATGAGCGGGGCCTCATTATTCCAAGAGACCCAGTACTTC. It translates to CASSNHKMSGASLFQETQYF.